The 4 T cell receptor beta chains presented below share a single source sample, sequenced in a study of regulatory T cells in long-lasting Graves disease. As to time point: newly diagnosed GD, antithyroid drugs for less than 3 months. PBMC-extracted RNA yielded the TCR library. Arm-PCR of CDR3 regions and iRepertoire HTBI primers were the basis on which TCR beta libraries were built. In TCRdb, the multiplex PCR reads were re-called with MiXCR into one record per CDR3 protein. The table includes about half a million distinct CDR3 sequences, around 12% detected once. This sample also belongs to another study, concerning T cells in Graves' hyperthyroidism and ophthalmopathy.

Source: peripheral blood mononuclear cells (PBMCs), taken at new diagnosis, from a patient treated with antithyroid drugs. The receptors here all came from a woman aged 25 to 39 with Graves disease.

This clonotype was seen many times. The chain couples TRBV2 to TRBJ1-4, with D maybe TRBD1 (5 bases). Trimming took 6 bases from V and 3 from J, leaving 11 bases between them. Germline loops: CDR1 SNHLY, CDR2 FYNNEI. The CDR3 contains 14 residues. In DNA form, the CDR3 reads TGTGCCAGCAGCTTCGGGGGATCTAATGAAAAACTGTTTTTT. Translated: CASSFGGSNEKLFF.

This clonotype was recorded many times. J is TRBJ1-1 and V is TRBV20-1; possibly TRBD1 for D (5 bases). Germline V gene lookup returns CDR1 DFQATT and CDR2 SNEGSKA (reference sequence). Trimming took off 5 bases at V and 4 bases at J, with 11 bases between the two ends. The CDR3 has 12 amino acids. CDR3 protein: CSAQAGTTEAFF. The CDR3 DNA reads as TGCAGTGCTCAGGCGGGGACCACTGAAGCTTTCTTT.

This clonotype was seen more than once but under ten times. A much larger clonotype is one base distant, so this may be a read error. The CDR3 does not close with the conserved phenylalanine or tryptophan, likely indicating a read error. The chain is built from TRBV11-2 and TRBJ2-2; the D is unclear. Trimming cost V 5 bases and J 3 bases, with 16 bases left between them. The CDR3 has 16 amino acids. The V gene's germline CDR1 is SGHAT and CDR2 FQNNGV. The CDR3 sequence: CASSPKPSRDTGELFL. In nucleotides, the CDR3 is TGTGCCAGCAGCCCAAAACCCTCTAGGGACACCGGGGAGCTGTTTTTG.

In nucleotides, the CDR3 is TGTGCCAGCAGCTTAAGGTCTGGACCTAACTATGGCTACACCTTC. Translation gives CASSLRSGPNYGYTF. The rearrangement uses TRBV7-2 and TRBJ1-2; no definite D call. The V gene's germline CDR1 is SGHTA and CDR2 FQGNSA. V lost 2 bases and J 0 bases, leaving 10 bases between the germline ends. The CDR3 extends over 15 amino acids.